This is a list of T cell receptor beta chains from one sample in a study of blood T cell repertoires in COVID-19. Assay used: immunoSEQ multiplex PCR; TCRdb lists only in-frame clones, some missing. The table lists about 73,000 clones, 82% of them singletons, with roughly 4% in the top ten. The sequenced material came from peripheral blood. Receptors originate from a woman in her sixties or seventies with acute or convalescent COVID-19. The CDR3 runs from the conserved cysteine through the conserved F or W. The D gene is left open where the match is weak. Only part of the rows carry a size: once, few, many, or a class if the clone is expanded.

NA	TRBV2	TRBJ1-2	NA	TGTGCCAGCAGTGGGCAGGGAGGGCGACAAACCTATGGCTACACCTTC	CASSGQGGRQTYGYTF
NA	TRBV5-1	TRBJ1-1	NA	TGCGCCAGCAGCTTGGGCCCGGGGAAAAGGGAAGCTTTCTTT	CASSLGPGKREAFF
NA	TRBV5-1	TRBJ2-7	NA	TGCGCCAGCAGCTTGGATCCAGTAGGGGTCTACGAGCAGTACTTC	CASSLDPVGVYEQYF
NA	TRBV6-2/TRBV6-3	TRBJ2-1	NA	TGTGCCAGCAGTTACCCCTCGGGACTATTTGGGGGCGATGAGCAGTTCTTC	CASSYPSGLFGGDEQFF
NA	TRBV7-3	TRBJ2-1	NA	TGTGCCAGCAGTTCTTCCAGCGGACTTGTCGATGAGCAGTTCTTC	CASSSSSGLVDEQFF
NA	TRBV7-9	TRBJ2-3	TRBD1	TGTGCCAGCAGCCCCGGGACAGGGGCAGATACGCAGTATTTT	CASSPGTGADTQYF
NA	TRBV12-3/TRBV12-4	TRBJ2-5	NA	TGTGCCAGCAACGAGGATAGGGGGACCCAGTACTTC	CASNEDRGTQYF
NA	TRBV30	TRBJ1-5	TRBD1	TGTGCCTGGAAACCCTTCGGGACAGGGGGCAATCAGCCCCAGCATTTT	CAWKPFGTGGNQPQHF
NA	TRBV7-3	TRBJ1-2	NA	TGTGCCAGCAGCTTACCGGGGCGGGGGGCGGACCGCGAGGGCTACACCTTC	CASSLPGRGADREGYTF
few	TRBV30	TRBJ1-4	NA	TGTGCCTGGAGTGTATCAGGGATATCTAATGAAAAACTGTTTTTT	CAWSVSGISNEKLFF
once	TRBV9	TRBJ2-7	NA	TGTGCCAGCAGCGTAGACAGGGACAACTACGAGCAGTACTTC	CASSVDRDNYEQYF
NA	TRBV6-1	TRBJ2-1	NA	TGTGCCAGCAGTGAACGGCGGGAAAATGAGCAGTTCTTC	CASSERRENEQFF
few	TRBV5-5	TRBJ1-2	TRBD1	TGTGCCAGCAGCTTGGGACAGGGAAATTCTGGCTACACCTTC	CASSLGQGNSGYTF
NA	TRBV28	TRBJ2-2	TRBD1	TGTGCCAGCAGTCCCGACAGGGCGAACACCGGGGAGCTGTTTTTT	CASSPDRANTGELFF
NA	TRBV7-2	TRBJ1-1	NA	TGTGCCAGCAGCCCCGGACAGTGGAACACTGAAGCTTTCTTT	CASSPGQWNTEAFF
NA	TRBV27	TRBJ1-1	TRBD1	TGTGCCAGCAGGCCGTCGGGGACAGGGCCGGTCACTGAAGCTTTCTTT	CASRPSGTGPVTEAFF
NA	TRBV11-2	TRBJ1-3	NA	TGTGCCAGCAGCTTACAGGGAACATACTCTGGAAACACCATATATTTT	CASSLQGTYSGNTIYF
NA	TRBV6-4	TRBJ1-1	NA	TGTGCCAGCGCACCTCTCGGGGGACTGAACACTGAAGCTTTCTTT	CASAPLGGLNTEAFF
NA	TRBV2	TRBJ1-2	NA	TGTGCCAGCACCGGGTTTGAAGACTATGGCTACACCTTC	CASTGFEDYGYTF
NA	TRBV5-4	TRBJ2-1	TRBD2	TGTGCCAGCAGCGGTACTAGCGGCTCCTACAATGAGCAGTTCTTC	CASSGTSGSYNEQFF
NA	TRBV28	TRBJ1-1	TRBD1	TGTGCCAGCAGTTTTACCTCCGGGACAGGGGGGCCGGTTGCTGAAGCTTTCTTT	CASSFTSGTGGPVAEAFF
NA	TRBV6-1	TRBJ1-1	NA	TGTGCCAGCAGTGAACGGGGGGGCCGGACTGAAGCTTTCTTT	CASSERGGRTEAFF
NA	TRBV7-2	TRBJ1-1	TRBD1	TGTGCCAGCAGCTTAGTTCGTGGGACAGGGATGTACACTGAAGCTTTCTTT	CASSLVRGTGMYTEAFF
once	TRBV10-3	TRBJ1-1	NA	TGTGCCACCGCCCCGCTCGGGAGAGGAACTGAAGCTTTCTTT	CATAPLGRGTEAFF
NA	TRBV18	TRBJ1-5	NA	TGTGCCAGCTCACAACAGGGAAATAGCAATCAGCCCCAGCATTTT	CASSQQGNSNQPQHF
NA	TRBV3-1/TRBV3-2	TRBJ2-1	TRBD2	TGTGCCAGCAGCCACATAGCGGGAGGCAGATACAATGAGCAGTTCTTC	CASSHIAGGRYNEQFF
once	TRBV9	TRBJ1-1	NA	TGTGCCAACCGGGAGATTCAGGTGAACACTGAAGCTTTCTTT	CANREIQVNTEAFF
NA	TRBV2	TRBJ1-4	TRBD1	TGTGCCAGCAGGACAGGGGTAGCGGGTGAAAAACTGTTTTTT	CASRTGVAGEKLFF
NA	TRBV5-4	TRBJ1-1	NA	TGTGCCAGCAGCTACGGGGGGGGTACTGAAGCTTTCTTT	CASSYGGGTEAFF
once	TRBV7-9	TRBJ2-3	TRBD2	TGTGCCAGCAGCTCTCCAGTAGCGGGAGGGGGGACAGATACGCAGTATTTT	CASSSPVAGGGTDTQYF
NA	TRBV7-9	TRBJ1-2	NA	TGTGCCAGCAGCTTATTACGGGGGAACTATGGCTACACCTTC	CASSLLRGNYGYTF
NA	TRBV27	TRBJ1-1	NA	TGTGCCAGCAGCCCTACGTGGGCAGGTTTGGGAGCTTTCTTT	CASSPTWAGLGAFF
NA	TRBV28	TRBJ1-1	NA	TGTGCCAGCAGTCCTTATGTGAACACTGAAGCTTTCTTT	CASSPYVNTEAFF
once	TRBV7-2	TRBJ1-1	NA	TGTGCCAGCAGCTTAGCGGCGGGGAACACTGAAGCTTTCTTT	CASSLAAGNTEAFF
NA	TRBV30	TRBJ2-5	TRBD2	TGTGCCTGGAGTCGTTCGGGACTAGCTAAAGAGACCCAGTACTTC	CAWSRSGLAKETQYF
NA	TRBV19	TRBJ1-6	TRBD1	TGTGCCAGTACCAATACCTGGGACAGTAATTCACCCCTCCACTTT	CASTNTWDSNSPLHF
NA	TRBV5-6	TRBJ2-5	TRBD1	TGTGCCAGCAGCCTACGGGACAGGGGGCATCGTTCTAAGGAGACCCAGTACTTC	CASSLRDRGHRSKETQYF
NA	TRBV6-6	TRBJ2-5	NA	TGTGCCAGCAGTTATCCCGGACAGCGCAAAGAGACCCAGTACTTC	CASSYPGQRKETQYF
NA	TRBV2	TRBJ2-1	TRBD2	TGTGCCAGCAGCCGGACTAGCGGGAGGGCCTGGGGCGATGAGCAGTTCTTC	CASSRTSGRAWGDEQFF
NA	TRBV5-1	TRBJ2-3	NA	TGCGCCAGCAGCTTGGGCTTAGTCGGGGTCGCAGATACGCAGTATTTT	CASSLGLVGVADTQYF
NA	TRBV4-2	TRBJ2-5	TRBD2	TGTGCCAGCAGCCAGGGACTAGCGGGAAGGGCGGAAGAGACCCAGTACTTC	CASSQGLAGRAEETQYF
NA	TRBV6-2/TRBV6-3	TRBJ2-7	TRBD2	TGTGCCAGCAGTTACTCGATACGTCTCCAGCGGGGGTCCTACGAGCAGTACTTC	CASSYSIRLQRGSYEQYF
few	TRBV9	TRBJ2-7	TRBD1	TGTGCCAGCAGCCCAGGACAGGGGGGATACGAGCAGTACTTC	CASSPGQGGYEQYF
NA	TRBV5-1	TRBJ2-5	NA	TGCGCCAGCAGCTTGGGGAGCCAAGAGACCCAGTACTTC	CASSLGSQETQYF
NA	TRBV3-1/TRBV3-2	TRBJ1-5	NA	TGTGCCAGCAGCCAACAGGGATTCGAGCAGCCCCAGCATTTT	CASSQQGFEQPQHF
NA	TRBV2	TRBJ1-5	TRBD1	TGTGCCAGCAGAAACGACAGGGATCAGCCCCAGCATTTT	CASRNDRDQPQHF
NA	TRBV14	TRBJ1-1	TRBD1	TGTGCCAGCAGCCCTTTACAACAGGGGGCGCGCACTGAAGCTTTCTTT	CASSPLQQGARTEAFF
NA	TRBV13	TRBJ1-6	NA	TGTGCCAGCAGCCTTGAACAGGGACGTTCACCCCTCCACTTT	CASSLEQGRSPLHF
NA	TRBV1	TRBJ2-7	NA	TGCACCAGCAGCCAAGATATTCCAGACTCCTACGAGCAGTACTTC	CTSSQDIPDSYEQYF
NA	TRBV3-1/TRBV3-2	TRBJ2-4	TRBD2	TGTGCCAGCAGCCAAGAGTTTCCGCGGGAGAAAAACATTCAGTACTTC	CASSQEFPREKNIQYF
NA	TRBV2	TRBJ2-2	TRBD2	TGTGCCAGCAGTACCCAGGGACTAGCGCAACACGGGGAGCTGTTTTTT	CASSTQGLAQHGELFF
NA	TRBV7-6	TRBJ1-4	NA	TGTGCCAGCAGCTCGGACGAACAGGGTAAGGAGACTGAAAAACTGTTTTTT	CASSSDEQGKETEKLFF